These T cell receptor beta chains were read from a single sample in a study of shared clonotypes between healthy human individuals. Assay used: immunoSEQ multiplex PCR; TCRdb lists only in-frame clones, some missing. The sample holds over 800,000 clones, 80% to 95% seen once. The source material was naive CD8+ T cells sorted from blood. Receptor source: a man under 40 in good health. Each CDR3 is given with its conserved first and last residue. A D gene is named only where the DNA matches it firmly. Clone size is shown for a subset of rows, as once, few, many or a class of expanded clone.

CASSLWAGGETQYF	TGTGCCAGCAGCTTATGGGCAGGAGGGGAGACCCAGTACTTC	few	TRBV7-9	NA	TRBJ2-5
CASSETTGVSGNIQYF	TGTGCCAGCAGTGAAACTACTGGGGTATCCGGGAACATTCAGTACTTC	NA	TRBV2	NA	TRBJ2-4
CASTARPGENTDTQYF	TGTGCCAGCACCGCCCGGCCAGGGGAGAACACAGATACGCAGTATTTT	NA	TRBV7-9	NA	TRBJ2-3
CASSPSSSYEQYF	TGTGCCAGCAGTCCATCATCCTCCTACGAGCAGTACTTC	NA	TRBV6-4	NA	TRBJ2-7
CASSQAANTDTQYF	TGCGCCAGCAGCCAAGCGGCAAACACAGATACGCAGTATTTT	NA	TRBV4-1	NA	TRBJ2-3
CASSIPGQSYEQYF	TGTGCCAGCAGCATCCCGGGACAATCCTACGAGCAGTACTTC	NA	TRBV5-4	NA	TRBJ2-7
CASSVTGISYNEQFF	TGTGCCAGTAGTGTCACAGGGATCTCCTACAATGAGCAGTTCTTC	NA	TRBV19	NA	TRBJ2-1
CASSGEWVDTQYF	TGCGCCAGCAGCGGGGAGTGGGTAGATACGCAGTATTTT	NA	TRBV4-1	NA	TRBJ2-3
CASSSPRALRGTGELFF	TGTGCCAGCAGTTCCCCCCGCGCGCTGAGGGGCACCGGGGAGCTGTTTTTT	NA	TRBV28	NA	TRBJ2-2
CASSQSIGGSNQPQHF	TGTGCCAGCAGCCAATCGATCGGGGGGAGCAATCAGCCCCAGCATTTT	NA	TRBV16	NA	TRBJ1-5
CASSQALTDTQYF	TGCGCCAGCAGCCAAGCTCTAACAGATACGCAGTATTTT	NA	TRBV4-1	NA	TRBJ2-3
CASKGSTPVSSGNTIYF	TGTGCCAGCAAAGGTTCGACTCCTGTGTCTTCTGGAAACACCATATATTTT	NA	TRBV2	NA	TRBJ1-3
CAISAPNGYEQYF	TGTGCCATCAGTGCACCGAATGGCTACGAGCAGTACTTC	once	TRBV10-3	NA	TRBJ2-7
CSVVTGQGTDTQYF	TGCAGCGTTGTAACTGGACAGGGGACAGATACGCAGTATTTT	NA	TRBV29-1	TRBD1	TRBJ2-3
CASSEVGGGYTYEQYF	TGTGCCAGCAGTGAAGTGGGAGGGGGCTATACCTACGAGCAGTACTTC	NA	TRBV2	NA	TRBJ2-7
CASSPTGTAVGWDQPQHF	TGTGCCAGCAGCCCTACCGGGACAGCCGTGGGCTGGGATCAGCCCCAGCATTTT	NA	TRBV7-2	TRBD1	TRBJ1-5
CASRTTDRVFRDYGYTF	TGTGCCAGCAGGACCACCGACAGGGTATTCAGGGACTATGGCTACACCTTC	NA	TRBV27	TRBD1	TRBJ1-2
CASSFDGVSGALGYGYTF	TGCGCCAGCAGCTTTGATGGCGTGAGCGGGGCTCTGGGCTATGGCTACACCTTC	NA	TRBV5-1	NA	TRBJ1-2
CAISESEDRVTEAFF	TGTGCCATCAGTGAGTCAGAGGACAGGGTCACTGAAGCTTTCTTT	NA	TRBV10-3	TRBD1	TRBJ1-1